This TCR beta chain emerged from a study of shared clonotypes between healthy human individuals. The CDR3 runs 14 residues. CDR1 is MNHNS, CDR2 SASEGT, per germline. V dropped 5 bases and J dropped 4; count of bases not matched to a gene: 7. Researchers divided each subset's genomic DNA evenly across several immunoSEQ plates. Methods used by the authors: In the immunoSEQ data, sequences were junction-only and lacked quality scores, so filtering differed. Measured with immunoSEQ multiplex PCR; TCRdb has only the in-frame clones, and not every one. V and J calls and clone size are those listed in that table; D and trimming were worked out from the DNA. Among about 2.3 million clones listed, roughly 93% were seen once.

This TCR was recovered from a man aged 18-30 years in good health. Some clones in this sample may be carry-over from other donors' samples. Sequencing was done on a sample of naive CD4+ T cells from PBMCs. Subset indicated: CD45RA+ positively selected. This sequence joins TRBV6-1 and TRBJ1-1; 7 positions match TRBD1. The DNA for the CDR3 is TGTGCCAGCAGTTCGGACAGGCTCGGCACTGAAGCTTTCTTT. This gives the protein CASSSDRLGTEAFF.